These 27 T cell receptor beta chains originate from one sample sequenced in a study of CD8+ T cells in alopecia areata (dated by TCRdb to the late 2010s). What this sample's time point label stands for: baseline before oral tofacitinib. Library method: the immunoSEQ multiplex PCR assay. RNA was extracted from all samples and reverse transcribed into cDNA, which served as template for TCR sequencing. In its TCRdb copy, this immuneACCESS table keeps in-frame sequences only and misses some clones. Where compared with another copy, unresolved V genes explain less than half of these, and the others have no known cause. The sample data list 110,000 to 150,000 clones, and 40% to 65% of these were observed just once. The ten largest make up over 0.75% of the sample. This material consisted of CD4+ T cells sorted from blood, taken at week 0. The receptor set was obtained from a human donor with alopecia areata.

A remark on this clone: This specimen includes other DNA sequences encoding the same CDR3. The chain combines TRBV29-1 with TRBJ2-5, with 8 bases matching TRBD1. J lost 3 bases, V lost 6 bases, and 3 bases had no gene match. The CDR3 is made up of 12 amino acids. The germline gives CDR1 SQVTM, CDR2 ANQGSEA. The CDR3 reads CSVTTGEETQYF. Here the CDR3 DNA reads TGCAGCGTGACGACAGGGGAAGAGACCCAGTACTTC.

Only a few counts were recorded for this clone. CDR3 sequence reads: CASSHSLAGGDEQYF. The CDR3 bases are TGTGCCAGCAGCCACTCACTAGCGGGAGGGGACGAGCAGTACTTC. The chain has TRBV4-2 and TRBJ2-7, with 13 bases fitting TRBD2. This CDR3 comprises 15 residues. Germline loops: CDR1 LGHNA, CDR2 YNFKEQ. V dropped 3 bases and J dropped 5; count of bases not matched to a gene: 4.

J is TRBJ2-1 and V is TRBV4-3, with 9 bases that match TRBD2. The CDR3 totals 17 residues. The V gene end was trimmed by 4 bases and the J gene end by 1 base; junction bases not matched to a gene: 8. Germline CDR1 LGHNA, CDR2 YSLEER. The chain's CDR3 is CASSPKREARSYNEQFF. The CDR3 bases are TGCGCCAGCAGCCCGAAGCGGGAGGCACGTTCCTACAATGAGCAGTTCTTC.

The V and J genes are TRBV5-1 and TRBJ2-7, with 7 bases matching TRBD1. The CDR3 totals 15 residues. Germline values: CDR1 SGHRS, CDR2 YFSETQ. The V and J ends lost 5 bases and 1 base, in that order; junction bases with no gene match: 9. CDR3 nucleotides: TGCGCCAGCAGTTCCCAAGGGGGCAGGTCCTACGAGCAGTACTTC. Residues: CASSSQGGRSYEQYF.

The chain is built from TRBV29-1 and TRBJ2-1, with 9 positions matching TRBD2. The germline gives CDR1 SQVTM, CDR2 ANQGSEA. The CDR3 covers 14 residues. With 6 bases clipped from V and 7 bases from J, the junction kept 10 bases outside the gene matches. The CDR3 coding sequence is TGCAGCGTAGGTCGAGCGGGAGGTTGGAATGAGCAGTTCTTC. This gives the protein CSVGRAGGWNEQFF.

V and J are TRBV5-1 and TRBJ2-1; 7 nucleotides agree with TRBD2. Losses at the gene ends were 2 bases for V and 2 bases for J; bases not matched to a gene: 7. The CDR3 covers 16 residues. Germline CDR1 SGHRS, CDR2 YFSETQ. CDR3 sequence (DNA): TGCGCCAGCAGCTTCGGGCGGGAGATGGCCTACAATGAGCAGTTCTTC. It is translated as CASSFGREMAYNEQFF.

This chain connects TRBV25-1 to TRBJ2-5; no firm D call. Germline lookup yields CDR1 MGHDK and CDR2 SYGVNS. Trimming shortened V by 4 bases and J by 3 bases, and 12 bases separated the two germline ends. This CDR3 is 14 amino acids long. CDR3 sequence: CASSVPRVEETQYF. CDR3 DNA: TGTGCCAGCAGTGTCCCCCGGGTTGAAGAGACCCAGTACTTC.

Only one count was recorded for this clone. This chain links TRBV28 with TRBJ2-7, with 9 bases fitting TRBD2. Germline loops: CDR1 MDHEN, CDR2 SYDVKM. Trimming took 5 bases from V and 7 from J; bases not matched to a gene: 6. The CDR3 runs 13 residues. The CDR3: CASSRLAVREQYF. The CDR3 DNA sequence: TGTGCCAGCAGTAGACTAGCGGTCAGGGAGCAGTACTTC.

This clone appeared a few times. The J gene is TRBJ2-1, the V gene TRBV6-6; D perhaps matches TRBD2 (6 bases). The CDR3 contains 12 residues. Between the trimmed V and J ends, which lost 10 bases and 5 bases, there was a span of 12 bases. Germline V gene lookup returns CDR1 MNHNY and CDR2 SVGAGI (reference sequence). The CDR3 nucleotides read TGTGCCATCGACGCTAGCGACAATGAGCAGTTCTTC. Encoded protein: CAIDASDNEQFF.

The count of this clone is one. This chain links TRBV30 with TRBJ1-2; D ambiguous. The CDR3 sequence is 12 residues long. V was clipped by 2 bases and J by 8 bases, with 12 bases between them. Germline V gene data show CDR1 as GTSNPN and CDR2 as SVGIG (reference sequence). CDR3 sequence: CAWSWGGAGYTF. CDR3 sequence (DNA): TGTGCCTGGAGTTGGGGAGGAGCGGGCTACACCTTC.

The chain links TRBV25-1 to TRBJ2-3; 11 bases line up with TRBD1. Germline loops: CDR1 MGHDK, CDR2 SYGVNS. The CDR3 sequence is 16 residues long. The V and J ends lost 6 bases and 5 bases, in that order; junction bases with no gene match: 10. The CDR3 DNA reads as TGTGCCAGCAGAAAGGACAGGGGGCGAGTTGGAGATACGCAGTATTTT. This gives the protein CASRKDRGRVGDTQYF.

The chain has TRBV7-2 and TRBJ2-5, with D hard to call. The CDR3 loop spans 13 amino acids. V lost 3 bases to trimming and J lost 6 bases, with 11 bases between them. Germline loops: CDR1 SGHTA, CDR2 FQGNSA. The CDR3 sequence is CASSFVSEQTQYF. CDR3 bases: TGTGCCAGCAGCTTTGTTTCTGAGCAGACCCAGTACTTC.

This clone has more than one count but fewer than ten. The V gene is TRBV7-2, the J gene TRBJ1-5; no definite D call. Germline CDR1 and CDR2: SGHTA and FQGNSA. The V end lost 0 bases, the J end lost 6 bases, and 9 bases lay between the germline ends. The CDR3 sequence is 14 residues long. The CDR3 reads CASSLAQVVQPQHF. The CDR3 coding sequence is TGTGCCAGCAGCTTAGCGCAAGTCGTTCAGCCCCAGCATTTT.

The gene calls are TRBV30 and TRBJ2-2; 8 nucleotides match TRBD2. This CDR3 spans 14 amino acids. Losses at the gene ends were 2 bases for V and 8 bases for J; bases not matched to a gene: 7. Germline assignment: CDR1 GTSNPN and CDR2 SVGIG (reference sequence). The CDR3 coding sequence is TGTGCCTGGAGTCGCCGGAGCGGGAGAGGGGAGCTGTTTTTT. Its translation is CAWSRRSGRGELFF. The full variable domain, completed using reference TRBV30 and TRBJ2-2, is SQTIHQWPATLVQPVGSPLSLECTVEGTSNPNLYWYRQAAGRGLQLLFYSVGIGQISSEVPQNLSASRPQDRQFILSSKKLLLSDSGFYLCAWSRRSGRGELFFGEGSRLTVL.

The chain carries TRBV5-1 and TRBJ2-3; D unresolved. V lost 0 bases to trimming and J lost 4 bases, with 15 bases between them. This CDR3 is 16 amino acids long. CDR1 SGHRS and CDR2 YFSETQ come from the germline V gene. In DNA form, the CDR3 reads TGCGCCAGCAGCTTGGAGGGTGTATTGCAGTCAGATACGCAGTATTTT. Translated, it gives CASSLEGVLQSDTQYF.

This chain links TRBV6-5 with TRBJ1-1, with D unresolved. This CDR3 comprises 15 residues. Germline assignment: CDR1 MNHEY and CDR2 SVGAGI. V was clipped by 5 bases and J by 0 bases, with 13 bases between them. For the CDR3, the DNA is TGTGCCAGCAGTCGAATTGGACTTATGAACACTGAAGCTTTCTTT. Its translation: CASSRIGLMNTEAFF.

The chain carries TRBV29-1 and TRBJ1-2, with a tentative D call TRBD1 (5 bases). CDR1 is SQVTM and CDR2 is ANQGSEA in the germline V gene. V gave up 3 bases and J gave up 5 bases, with 16 bases separating them. The CDR3 loop spans 14 amino acids. The CDR3 DNA reads TGCAGCGTTGACCGTAGGGACCTTAAGTATGGCTACACCTTC. Translated, it gives CSVDRRDLKYGYTF.

Only a few counts were recorded for this clone. The genes are TRBV29-1 and TRBJ2-1; perhaps TRBD1 as D (7 bases). CDR1 and CDR2 from the germline V gene are SQVTM and ANQGSEA. V was pared by 6 bases and J by 2 bases, with 17 bases between. The CDR3 totals 15 residues. CDR3 amino acids: CSVSRGPSAYNEQFF. In DNA, the CDR3 is TGCAGCGTGTCAAGGGGGCCTAGCGCCTACAATGAGCAGTTCTTC.

The chain uses TRBV4-1 and TRBJ2-3; D gene uncertain. This CDR3 comprises 13 residues. Germline CDR1 MGHRA, CDR2 YSYEKL. V was clipped by 4 bases and J by 6 bases, with 11 bases between them. The DNA of the CDR3 is TGCGCCAGCAGCCGCTATTATACGGATACGCAGTATTTT. Protein product: CASSRYYTDTQYF.

The chain links TRBV28 to TRBJ2-3; the match to TRBD1 covers 11 bases. Trimming took 8 bases from V and 3 from J; bases not matched to a gene: 7. This CDR3 spans 15 amino acids. The V gene's germline CDR1 is MDHEN and CDR2 SYDVKM. In DNA form, the CDR3 reads TGTGCCAGCCGGACAGGGGGCTTGGGGACAGATACGCAGTATTTT. This gives the protein CASRTGGLGTDTQYF.

This clone came up a few times. The rearrangement links TRBV14 to TRBJ2-1, with D unclear. V lost 6 bases to trimming and J lost 10 bases, with 19 bases between them. The CDR3 consists of 14 residues. Germline V gene data show CDR1 as SGHDN and CDR2 as FVKESK. As DNA, the CDR3 is TGTGCCAGCAGTCACTTGGGTGGGAAGGACGAGCAGTTCTTC. Amino acid sequence: CASSHLGGKDEQFF.

This clone showed up just once. Other DNA sequences in the sample encode the same CDR3. This chain joins TRBV7-9 and TRBJ1-5, with TRBD1 as a possible D gene (5 bases). Trimming cost V 1 base and J 7 bases, with 11 bases left between them. The CDR3 extends over 14 amino acids. Germline CDR1 SEHNR, CDR2 FQNEAQ (reference sequence). CDR3 nucleotides: TGTGCCAGCAGCTTAGGTCAGGGAGGACAGCCCCAGCATTTT. It is translated as CASSLGQGGQPQHF.

The V gene is TRBV29-1, the J gene TRBJ1-5; D may be TRBD1 (6 bases). The V and J ends lost 3 bases and 9 bases respectively, with 12 bases between them. The CDR3 covers 12 residues. Germline V gene sequence: CDR1 SQVTM, CDR2 ANQGSEA. The CDR3 region has the DNA TGCAGCGTTGAGACGGGGGCTGGGCCCCAGCATTTT. This encodes CSVETGAGPQHF. Full variable domain (missing parts from reference TRBV29-1 and TRBJ1-5): SAVISQKPSRDICQRGTSLTIQCQVDSQVTMMFWYRQQPGQSLTLIATANQGSEATYESGFVIDKFPISRPNLTFSTLTVSNMSPEDSSIYLCSVETGAGPQHFGDGTRLSIL.

The chain joins TRBV5-1 to TRBJ2-3, with TRBD2 as a possible D gene (6 bases). V was trimmed by 6 bases and J by 6 bases, leaving 20 bases between them. Germline CDR1 and CDR2: SGHRS and YFSETQ. The CDR3 loop spans 15 amino acids. CDR3 residues: CASTSRDGGVDTQYF. The CDR3 DNA sequence: TGCGCCAGCACTTCACGGGACGGAGGGGTGGATACGCAGTATTTT.

The chain employs TRBV29-1 and TRBJ1-5; weak D call: TRBD1 (5 bases). Trimming left V 6 bases short and J 4 bases short, with 16 bases between. Germline CDR1 reads SQVTM; CDR2 reads ANQGSEA. CDR3 length equals 14 residues. The CDR3 loop is CSVMTGTGNQPQHF. The CDR3 DNA sequence: TGCAGCGTAATGACCGGGACGGGGAATCAGCCCCAGCATTTT.

A few counts support this clone. The V and J genes are TRBV19 and TRBJ1-1, with D uncertain. Deletions cut 5 bases from V and 0 bases from J, with 7 bases between. Germline V gene sequence: CDR1 LNHDA, CDR2 SQIVND (reference sequence). CDR3 length: 13 amino acids. The CDR3 nucleotides read TGTGCCAGTAGTGGACTCTTGAACACTGAAGCTTTCTTT. It yields the protein CASSGLLNTEAFF. The complete variable domain, with remaining parts taken from reference TRBV19 and TRBJ1-1, reads DGGITQSPKYLFRKEGQNVTLSCEQNLNHDAMYWYRQDPGQGLRLIYYSQIVNDFQKGDIAEGYSVSREKKESFPLTVTSAQKNPTAFYLCASSGLLNTEAFFGQGTRLTVV.

This sequence joins TRBV5-5 and TRBJ1-5; the D is unclear. The germline CDR1 and CDR2 sequences are SGHKS and YYEKEE (reference sequence). V was cut by 6 bases and J by 1 base, with 14 bases left in between. The CDR3 has 15 amino acids. CDR3 sequence (DNA): TGTGCCAGCACCGGCGGGCCGGGGAGCAATCAGCCCCAGCATTTT. It specifies CASTGGPGSNQPQHF.